This T cell receptor (beta chain) stems from a study of blood T cell repertoires in COVID-19. J was trimmed by 3 bases and V by 3 bases; bases with no gene match: 2. CDR3 size: 14 residues. From germline, CDR1 is SGHRS and CDR2 YFSETQ. Method: immunoSEQ multiplex PCR; TCRdb's copy keeps in-frame clones and lacks some. This table holds roughly 200,000 clones, 83% found once. The sequenced sample consisted of peripheral blood. The source of this sequence is a man in his forties or fifties with active or convalescent COVID-19. The rearrangement joins TRBV5-1 to TRBJ2-1; 8 bases map to TRBD1. CDR3 region: CASSYTGGYNEQFF. The CDR3 coding sequence is TGCGCCAGCAGCTACACAGGGGGCTACAATGAGCAGTTCTTC.